This T cell receptor (beta chain) was documented in a study of shared clonotypes between healthy human individuals. Sequenced by immunoSEQ multiplex PCR; TCRdb stores in-frame clones only, minus some. The sample lists roughly 500,000 clones; 65% to 85% were seen once. Comment on this clone: The sample carries other DNA sequences with the same CDR3.

Trimming cost V 4 bases and J 4 bases; bases outside gene matches: 3. The CDR3 loop spans 15 amino acids. Germline CDR1 is SGHKS and CDR2 is YYEKEE (reference sequence). The receptor was derived from a woman aged 40 to 49 in good health. Some clones in this sample may be carry-over from other donors' samples. The sequencing input was PBMCs. The rearrangement joins TRBV5-5 to TRBJ2-7; TRBD2 matches at 15 bases. The CDR3 DNA reads as TGTGCCAGCAGCCCGGGACTAGCGGGAGGTTACGAGCAGTACTTC. It yields the protein CASSPGLAGGYEQYF.